This T cell receptor beta chain was sequenced in a study of T cells after yellow fever vaccination. Deletions cut 3 bases from V and 3 bases from J, with 20 bases between. The CDR3 covers 17 residues. Germline loops: CDR1 ENHRY, CDR2 SYGVKD. A single record per CDR3 protein comes from TCRdb applying MiXCR to the 5' RACE reads. The sample lists 310,000 or so distinct CDR3 sequences, about 6.9% seen once, with 18% in the top ten. The V call is TRBV10-3, the J call TRBJ2-5; D tentatively fits TRBD1 or TRBD2 (7 bases each). The sequence derives from a man in his late teens or twenties who received the YFV17D yellow fever vaccine. This sample comprised PBMCs, obtained approximately 40 days after the first yellow fever vaccination. CDR3 protein: CAISDLVAPGGEETQYF. CDR3 sequence (DNA): TGTGCCATCAGTGACCTCGTGGCTCCAGGGGGGGAAGAGACCCAGTACTTC.